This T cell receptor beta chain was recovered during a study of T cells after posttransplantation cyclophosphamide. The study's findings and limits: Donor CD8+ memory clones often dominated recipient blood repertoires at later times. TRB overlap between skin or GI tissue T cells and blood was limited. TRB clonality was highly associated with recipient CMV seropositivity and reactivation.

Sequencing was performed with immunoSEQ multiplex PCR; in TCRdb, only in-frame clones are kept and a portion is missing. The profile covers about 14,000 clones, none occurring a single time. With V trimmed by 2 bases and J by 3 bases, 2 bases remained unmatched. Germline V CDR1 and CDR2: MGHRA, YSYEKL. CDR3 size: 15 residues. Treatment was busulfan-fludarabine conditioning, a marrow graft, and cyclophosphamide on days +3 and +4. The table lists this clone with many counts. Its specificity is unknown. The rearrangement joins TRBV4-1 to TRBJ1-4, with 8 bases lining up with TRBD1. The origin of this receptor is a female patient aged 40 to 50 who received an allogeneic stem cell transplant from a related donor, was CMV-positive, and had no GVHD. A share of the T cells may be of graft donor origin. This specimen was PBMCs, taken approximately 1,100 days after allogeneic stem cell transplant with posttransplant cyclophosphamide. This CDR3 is CASSQPQGANEKLFF. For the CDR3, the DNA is TGCGCCAGCAGCCAACCACAGGGGGCTAATGAAAAACTGTTTTTT.